This T cell receptor (beta chain) was identified during a study of blood T cell repertoires in COVID-19. Study information: There were acute and convalescent COVID-19 samples, and they came from the United States, Italy and Spain. In each case, the material was cDNA or gDNA derived from T cells, B-cell-depleted T cells, or PBMCs.

Authors' data handling: Counts of nucleated cells, estimated from reference gene primer amplification, were obtained. The protocol was immunoSEQ multiplex PCR, while the TCRdb copy is restricted to in-frame clones and leaves out a portion. The V and J calls and clone size were taken over from that table, and D and trimming were inferred from the DNA. The table has about 110,000 clones, over 65% seen once. Germline V CDR1 and CDR2: SGHTA, FQGNSA. The junction had 11 bases not matched to a gene; V was cut back by 1 base and J by 5 bases. The CDR3 has 17 amino acids. The chain has TRBV7-2 and TRBJ2-5; 9 bases map to TRBD2. Sequencing was done on a sample of peripheral blood. This TCR was recovered from a woman in her forties with acute or convalescent COVID-19. This CDR3 reads CASSLEPAGGLRETQYF. The DNA for the CDR3 is TGTGCCAGCAGCTTAGAGCCAGCGGGGGGCCTACGGGAGACCCAGTACTTC.